One and the same sample provided the 17 T cell receptor beta chains below, sequenced in a study of T cells in Graves' hyperthyroidism and ophthalmopathy (dated by TCRdb to 2018 to 2020). The receptor library was made with multiplex PCR. The sequencer was an Illumina HiSeq 2000. The TCR beta CDR3 regions were amplified from RNA transcripts. The TCR CDR3 was subjected to a first round of RT-PCR using the HTBI primer set and the Qiagen OneStep RT-PCR kit. Through fastp at Q25 and MiXCR, TCRdb rebuilt clones from the public reads, retaining in-frame beta chains. Rows with one shared CDR3 protein collapse into an entry with the most common genes and DNA. Counted in this sample were approximately 500,000 distinct CDR3 sequences; roughly 46% of them appeared once. Jointly, the top ten make up about 7.8% of the sample. Specimen: peripheral blood or thyroid tissue (not recorded which). The receptors were gathered from a woman younger than 30 with Graves' hyperthyroidism.

The table lists this clonotype with a few counts. This rearrangement joins TRBV4-1 to TRBJ1-5, with TRBD1 identical over 10 bases. Germline assignment: CDR1 MGHRA and CDR2 YSYEKL. J gave up 3 bases and V 2 bases, and 13 bases lay outside the gene matches. The CDR3 totals 19 residues. The CDR3 coding sequence is TGCGCCAGCAGCCAACGGACGACAGGGGGCGCTCCCATCAATCAGCCCCAGCATTTT. It specifies CASSQRTTGGAPINQPQHF.

This clonotype has a count of ten or more. This chain links TRBV14 with TRBJ2-5; TRBD1 aligns across 7 bases. The V and J ends lost 0 bases and 4 bases, in that order; junction bases with no gene match: 2. This CDR3 has 14 amino acids. Germline CDR1 SGHDN, CDR2 FVKESK. The CDR3 DNA is TGTGCCAGCAGCCAAGAGACAGGGAGAGAGACCCAGTACTTC. Protein: CASSQETGRETQYF.

This clonotype was detected only once. The chain joins TRBV20-1 to TRBJ2-3; D is undetermined. With 7 bases removed from V and 2 bases from J, the gap between germline ends came to 19 bases. Germline loops: CDR1 DFQATT, CDR2 SNEGSKA (reference sequence). This CDR3 has 15 residues. The CDR3 here is CSVQSADLLTDTQYF. CDR3 bases: TGCAGTGTCCAGAGCGCTGATCTACTCACAGATACGCAGTATTTT.

This clonotype was counted at least ten times. The CDR3 does not end in the conserved phenylalanine or tryptophan, so this is likely a read error. The V gene is TRBV2, the J gene TRBJ1-1; D unresolved. Germline-derived CDR1 and CDR2 are SNHLY and FYNNEI. V lost 8 bases to trimming and J lost 10 bases, with 5 bases between them. This CDR3 is 8 amino acids long. The CDR3 sequence: CASVTAFS. The CDR3 nucleotides are TGTGCCAGCGTAACAGCTTTCTCC.

In the case of this clonotype: Germline is not matched at one junction end, which may reflect a read error. This chain connects TRBV7-9 to TRBJ1-1; D is unclear. Per the germline V gene, CDR1 is SEHNR and CDR2 is FQNEAQ (reference sequence). The CDR3 is made up of 12 amino acids. The CDR3 is CACSQFRTEAFF. DNA of the CDR3: TGTGCCTGCAGCCAGTTTCGCACTGAAGCTTTCTTT.

The table lists this clonotype with a count of one. The rearrangement joins TRBV24-1 to TRBJ2-7; TRBD2 agrees at 14 bases. Germline CDR1 KGHDR, CDR2 SFDVKD. The V gene end was trimmed by 9 bases and the J gene end by 7 bases; junction bases not matched to a gene: 4. The CDR3 runs to 13 residues. For the CDR3, the DNA is TGTGCCACCGGACTAGCGGGAGGATATGAGCAGTACTTC. Residues: CATGLAGGYEQYF.

In this sample, this clonotype turned up a few times. This chain connects TRBV7-9 to TRBJ2-7, with 11 bases fitting TRBD1. The V segment lost 5 bases and the J segment 0 bases; nucleotides outside the gene matches: 6. Germline CDR1 reads SEHNR; CDR2 reads FQNEAQ (reference sequence). CDR3 length equals 16 residues. The CDR3 loop reads CASSASGTGGSYEQYF. CDR3 nucleotides: TGTGCCAGCAGCGCTTCCGGGACAGGGGGCTCCTACGAGCAGTACTTC.

A word on this clonotype: A much larger clone differs by one base, so this may be a read error. The chain combines TRBV7-2 with TRBJ2-7, with D maybe TRBD1 (6 bases). CDR3 length equals 11 residues. Trimming removed 3 bases from V and 7 bases from J, with 7 bases in between. Germline V CDR1 and CDR2: SGHTA, FQGNSA. CDR3 residues: CASSFDREQYF. Here the CDR3 DNA reads TGTGCCAGCAGCTTTGACAGGGAGCAGTACTTC.

This clonotype was recorded at least ten times. V gene TRBV7-9 combines with J gene TRBJ1-5; D is uncertain. The CDR3 runs 12 residues. Germline V gene data show CDR1 as SEHNR and CDR2 as FQNEAQ (reference sequence). The V end lost 5 bases, the J end lost 7 bases, and 9 bases lay between the germline ends. DNA of the CDR3: TGTGCCAGCAGCCCTTCCAGCCAGCCCCAGCATTTT. This encodes CASSPSSQPQHF. The whole variable domain, filled in from reference TRBV7-9 and TRBJ1-5, reads DTGVSQNPRHKITKRGQNVTFRCDPISEHNRLYWYRQTLGQGPEFLTYFQNEAQLEKSRLLSDRFSAERPKGSFSTLEIQRTEQGDSAMYLCASSPSSQPQHFGDGTRLSIL.

V and J are TRBV20-1 and TRBJ2-3, with unresolved D. The germline gives CDR1 DFQATT, CDR2 SNEGSKA (reference sequence). V lost 5 bases to trimming and J lost 0 bases, with 12 bases between them. The CDR3 has 14 residues. The CDR3 DNA follows: TGCAGTGCTCCCCGCGGTCAAAGCACAGATACGCAGTATTTT. Its translation is CSAPRGQSTDTQYF.

Of note for this clonotype: Since a much larger clone is just one base distant, this may be a read error. This sequence joins TRBV20-1 and TRBJ1-5, with TRBD1 matching 7 bases. Per germline, CDR1 DFQATT and CDR2 SNEGSKA (reference sequence). The J segment lost 5 bases and the V segment lost 0 bases, leaving 13 bases of the junction unmatched. The CDR3 contains 17 residues. This CDR3 reads CSARDLEGQMVYQPQHF. The CDR3 nucleotides are TGCAGTGCTAGAGATTTAGAGGGACAGATGGTCTATCAGCCCCAGCATTTT.

CDR3 sequence (DNA): TGCGCCACCACCCCGGGACAGGGTGATGGCTACACTGAAGCTTTCTTT. Its translation is CATTPGQGDGYTEAFF. V is TRBV10-2 and J is TRBJ1-1; 9 bases are a match to TRBD1. This CDR3 region has 16 residues. Germline CDR1 reads WSHSY; CDR2 reads SAAADI. V lost 10 bases to trimming and J lost 3 bases; unmatched junction nucleotides: 15.

This clonotype was detected only a few times. V is TRBV10-3 and J is TRBJ2-4; TRBD1 agrees at 9 bases. Trimming at V came to 4 bases and at J to 3 bases, leaving 1 base not matched to a gene. Germline CDR1 and CDR2: ENHRY and SYGVKD. The CDR3 has 14 amino acids. The CDR3 is CAISGTGDKNIQYF. The CDR3 DNA follows: TGTGCCATCAGTGGGACAGGGGACAAAAACATTCAGTACTTC.

The V and J genes are TRBV14 and TRBJ2-3; D is ambiguous. V lost 0 bases to trimming and J lost 2 bases, with 6 bases between them. Germline assignment: CDR1 SGHDN and CDR2 FVKESK. CDR3 size: 14 residues. The DNA for the CDR3 is TGTGCCAGCAGCCAAGATTGGGACACAGATACGCAGTATTTT. Its translation is CASSQDWDTDTQYF.

In its sample, this clonotype was seen many times. The V gene is TRBV20-1, the J gene TRBJ1-1, with D hard to call. The CDR3 length is 14 residues. CDR1 and CDR2 from the germline V gene are DFQATT and SNEGSKA (reference sequence). V was shortened by 5 bases and J by 0 bases, with 13 bases between the two germline ends. CDR3 in DNA: TGCAGTGCTCGAAAGGGCGGGGTGAACACTGAAGCTTTCTTT. This gives the protein CSARKGGVNTEAFF.

The V and J genes are TRBV20-1 and TRBJ2-5; 8 nucleotides line up with TRBD2. Germline values: CDR1 DFQATT, CDR2 SNEGSKA (reference sequence). The CDR3 is 17 amino acids. Trimming at V came to 0 bases and at J to 6 bases, leaving 15 bases not matched to a gene. CDR3 DNA sequence: TGCAGTGCTAGAGATCGGGCCAGCGGGAGAGGAGTACAGACCCAGTACTTC. It codes for CSARDRASGRGVQTQYF.

This clonotype was observed a handful of times. This may be a read error, as it is one base from a much larger clone. The CDR3 bases are TGTGCCATCAGTGACCAGGAGCCCAGCAATCAGCCCCAGCATTTT. The encoded protein is CAISDQEPSNQPQHF. This chain uses TRBV10-3 with TRBJ1-5; D remains ambiguous. Germline lookup yields CDR1 ENHRY and CDR2 SYGVKD. V lost 3 bases to trimming and J lost 1 base, with 10 bases between them. The CDR3 covers 15 residues.